The source of this TCR beta chain is a study of T-cell reconstitution after alpha-beta-depleted transplantation in children. Library preparation (for TCRbeta) was performed with unique molecular identifiers. From the PCR reads, TCRdb called clonotypes with MiXCR, one entry per CDR3 protein. The data contain hundreds of thousands of distinct CDR3 sequences, roughly 14% of them singletons. Germline CDR1 SGHAT, CDR2 FQNNGV. The CDR3 totals 17 residues. The V and J ends lost 2 bases and 2 bases, in that order; junction bases with no gene match: 8. Study results and limitations: In some patients, recipient T cells and intrathymic progenitors surviving conditioning explained high day-60 diversity. Diversity and T-cell counts at one year after transplant derived mostly from new T cells. Reportedly, alpha-beta T cells present about two months post-transplant originated from several hundred expanded clones of graft origin.

In this sample, this clonotype turned up a few times. Its antigen is still unknown. Here the sequenced sample was PBMCs, taken before TCRalphabeta/CD19-depleted stem cell transplant. V usage is TRBV11-2 and J usage is TRBJ2-1; 8 bases line up with TRBD2. The receptor comes from a girl aged 2 to 10 with congenital amegakaryocytic thrombocytopenia, due to receive a stem cell transplant. The CDR3 nucleotides read TGTGCCAGCAGCTTAATTCGTCGGGAGGGCCCCTACAATGAGCAGTTCTTC. This sequence encodes CASSLIRREGPYNEQFF.